Only one count was recorded for the clone carrying this TCR beta chain. Assay: immunoSEQ multiplex PCR; the TCRdb copy retains only in-frame clones and omits some. Among about 250,000 clones listed, around 84% were seen once. Individuals drawn from 20 to 25 US areas were roughly 18 to 95 years old. This entry is derived from a study of blood T cell repertoires in COVID-19. At the level of the study: Sites across the United States, Italy and Spain contributed samples from acute and convalescent COVID-19.

The CDR3 is 15 amino acids. Germline V CDR1 and CDR2: KGHSH, LQKENI. V was clipped by 3 bases and J by 3 bases; unmatched bases: 5. The chain employs TRBV18 and TRBJ1-5; 7 bases line up with TRBD1. This TCR was recovered from a middle-aged man who had recovered from COVID-19. The sample taken for sequencing was PBMCs or T cells enriched from blood (not recorded which). The CDR3 sequence: CASSPLQGYNQPQHF. CDR3 DNA sequence: TGTGCCAGCTCACCGTTACAGGGGTACAATCAGCCCCAGCATTTT.